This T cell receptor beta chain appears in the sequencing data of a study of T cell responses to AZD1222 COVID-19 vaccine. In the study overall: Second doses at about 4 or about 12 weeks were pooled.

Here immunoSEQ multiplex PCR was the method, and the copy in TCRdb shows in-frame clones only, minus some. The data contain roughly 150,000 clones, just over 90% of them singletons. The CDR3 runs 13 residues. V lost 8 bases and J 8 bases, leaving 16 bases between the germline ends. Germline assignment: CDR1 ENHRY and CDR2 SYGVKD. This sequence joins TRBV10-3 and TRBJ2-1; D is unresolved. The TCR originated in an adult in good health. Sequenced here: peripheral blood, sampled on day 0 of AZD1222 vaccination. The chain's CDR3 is CAIGVVKLHEQFF. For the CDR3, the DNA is TGTGCCATCGGGGTGGTCAAACTCCATGAGCAGTTCTTC.